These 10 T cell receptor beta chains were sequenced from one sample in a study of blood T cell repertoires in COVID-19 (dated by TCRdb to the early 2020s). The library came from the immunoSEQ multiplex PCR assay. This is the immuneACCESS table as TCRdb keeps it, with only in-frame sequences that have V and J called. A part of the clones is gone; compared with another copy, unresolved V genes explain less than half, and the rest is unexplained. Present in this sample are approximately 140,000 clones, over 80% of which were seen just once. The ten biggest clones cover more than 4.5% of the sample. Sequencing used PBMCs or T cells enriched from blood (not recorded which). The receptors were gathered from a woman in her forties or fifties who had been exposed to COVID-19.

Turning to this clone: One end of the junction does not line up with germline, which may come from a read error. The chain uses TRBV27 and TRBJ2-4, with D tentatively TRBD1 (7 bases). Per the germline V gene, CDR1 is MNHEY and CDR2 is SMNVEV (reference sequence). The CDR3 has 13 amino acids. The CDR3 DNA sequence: TGTGCCAGCAGACTCAGGGGGGAAAAAATTCAGTACTTC. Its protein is CASRLRGEKIQYF.

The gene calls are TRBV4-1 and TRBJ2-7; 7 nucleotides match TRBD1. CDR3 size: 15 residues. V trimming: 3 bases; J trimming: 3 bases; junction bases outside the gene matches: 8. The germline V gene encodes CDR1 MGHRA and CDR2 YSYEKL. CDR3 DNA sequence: TGCGCCAGCAGCCACGACAGGGTAGGCCACTACGAGCAGTACTTC. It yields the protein CASSHDRVGHYEQYF.

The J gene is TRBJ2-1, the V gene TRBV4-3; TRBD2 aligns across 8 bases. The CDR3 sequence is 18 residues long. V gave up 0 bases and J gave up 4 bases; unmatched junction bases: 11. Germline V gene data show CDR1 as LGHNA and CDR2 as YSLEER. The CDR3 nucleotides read TGCGCCAGCAGCCAAGAGCTGGGAGCGGGAGTGGGGTACAATGAGCAGTTCTTC. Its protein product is CASSQELGAGVGYNEQFF.

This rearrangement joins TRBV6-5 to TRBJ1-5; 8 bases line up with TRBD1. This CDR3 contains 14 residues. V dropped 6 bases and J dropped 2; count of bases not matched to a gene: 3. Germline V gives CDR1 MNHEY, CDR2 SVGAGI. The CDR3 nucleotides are TGTGCCAGCAGCTGGGGACAGGGCAATCAGCCCCAGCATTTT. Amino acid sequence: CASSWGQGNQPQHF.

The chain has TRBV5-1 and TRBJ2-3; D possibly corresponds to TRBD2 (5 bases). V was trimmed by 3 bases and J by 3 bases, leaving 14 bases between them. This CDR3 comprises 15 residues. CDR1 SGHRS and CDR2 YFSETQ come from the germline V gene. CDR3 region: CASSSSSGWTDTQYF. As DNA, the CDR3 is TGCGCCAGCAGCTCCTCTTCGGGGTGGACAGATACGCAGTATTTT. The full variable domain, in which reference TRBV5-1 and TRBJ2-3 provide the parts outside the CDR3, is KAGVTQTPRYLIKTRGQQVTLSCSPISGHRSVSWYQQTPGQGLQFLFEYFSETQRNKGNFPGRFSGRQFSNSRSEMNVSTLELGDSALYLCASSSSSGWTDTQYFGPGTRLTVL.

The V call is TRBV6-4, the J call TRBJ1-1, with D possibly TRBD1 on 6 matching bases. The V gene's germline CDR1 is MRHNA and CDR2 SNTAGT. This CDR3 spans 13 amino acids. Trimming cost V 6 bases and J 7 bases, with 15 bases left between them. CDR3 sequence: CASRKDRNNEAFF. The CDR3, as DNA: TGTGCCAGCAGGAAAGACAGGAATAATGAAGCTTTCTTT.

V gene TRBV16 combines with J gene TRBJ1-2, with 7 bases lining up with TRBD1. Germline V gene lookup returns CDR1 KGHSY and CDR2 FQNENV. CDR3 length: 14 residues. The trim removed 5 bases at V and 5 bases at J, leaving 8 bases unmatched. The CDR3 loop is CASSSRQGGYGYTF. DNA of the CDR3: TGTGCCAGCAGCTCCCGACAGGGCGGTTATGGCTACACCTTC.

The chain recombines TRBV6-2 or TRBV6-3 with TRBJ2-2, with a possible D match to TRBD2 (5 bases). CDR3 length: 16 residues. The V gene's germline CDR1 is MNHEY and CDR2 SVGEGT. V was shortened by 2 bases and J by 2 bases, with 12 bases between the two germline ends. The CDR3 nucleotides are TGTGCCAGCAGTTACACCGGGAAGTCTAACACCGGGGAGCTGTTTTTT. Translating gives CASSYTGKSNTGELFF.

CDR3 DNA sequence: TGTGCCAGCAGCCAGCGCCTAGCGGGGCGGACAGGGCAGTTCTTC. Protein product: CASSQRLAGRTGQFF. The rearrangement uses TRBV3-1 (or the pseudogene TRBV3-2) and TRBJ2-1; 9 bases map to TRBD2. This CDR3 comprises 15 residues. Per germline, CDR1 LGHDT and CDR2 YNNKEL (reference sequence). Unmatched junction bases numbered 12, after V lost 3 bases and J lost 12 bases.

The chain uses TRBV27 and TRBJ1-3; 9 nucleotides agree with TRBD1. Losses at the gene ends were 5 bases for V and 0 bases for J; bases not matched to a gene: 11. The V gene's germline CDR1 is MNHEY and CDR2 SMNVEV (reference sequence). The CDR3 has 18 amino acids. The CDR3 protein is CASSSRGTGIYSGNTIYF. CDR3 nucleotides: TGTGCCAGCAGTAGTAGAGGGACAGGGATCTACTCTGGAAACACCATATATTTT.